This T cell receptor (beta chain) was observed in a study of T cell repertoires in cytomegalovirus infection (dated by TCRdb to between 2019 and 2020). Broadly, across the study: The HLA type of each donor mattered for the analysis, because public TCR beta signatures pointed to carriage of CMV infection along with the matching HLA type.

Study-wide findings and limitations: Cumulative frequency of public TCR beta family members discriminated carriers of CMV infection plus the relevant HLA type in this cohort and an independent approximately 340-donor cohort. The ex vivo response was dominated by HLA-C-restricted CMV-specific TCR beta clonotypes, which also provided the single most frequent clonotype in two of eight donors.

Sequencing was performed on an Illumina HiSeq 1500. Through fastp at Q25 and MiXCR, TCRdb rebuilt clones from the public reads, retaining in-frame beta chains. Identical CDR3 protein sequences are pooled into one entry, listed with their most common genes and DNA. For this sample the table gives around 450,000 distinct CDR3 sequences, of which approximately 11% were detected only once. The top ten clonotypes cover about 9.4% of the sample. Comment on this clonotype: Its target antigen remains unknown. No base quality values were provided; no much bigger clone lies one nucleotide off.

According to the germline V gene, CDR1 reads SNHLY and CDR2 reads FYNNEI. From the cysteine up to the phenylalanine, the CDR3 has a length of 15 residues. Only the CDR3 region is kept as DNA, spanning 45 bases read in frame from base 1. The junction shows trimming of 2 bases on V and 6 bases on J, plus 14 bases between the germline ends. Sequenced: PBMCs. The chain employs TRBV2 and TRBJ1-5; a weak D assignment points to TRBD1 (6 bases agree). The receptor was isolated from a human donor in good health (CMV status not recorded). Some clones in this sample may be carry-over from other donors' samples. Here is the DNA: TGTGCCAGCAGTGAACCCGAAGGGGGGAGTCAGCCCCAGCATTTT. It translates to CASSEPEGGSQPQHF.